A selection of T cell receptor beta chains follows, all from one sample in a study of CD8 T cells in ankylosing spondylitis. TCRdb re-called the 5' RACE reads through MiXCR, storing one row per CDR3 protein. The data show over 450,000 distinct CDR3 sequences, 10% to 15% seen once. Source material: blood, either unsorted or a sorted T cell fraction (not recorded which). The receptors derive from a male donor with ankylosing spondylitis. Each CDR3 is given with its conserved first and last residue. A D gene is named only where the DNA matches it firmly. Clone size is not always given. Where it is, it says once, few, many or a class for expanded clones.

TGCGCCAGCAGCTTGGCACAGGGGAGCCAAGAGACCCAGTACTTC	CASSLAQGSQETQYF	TRBJ2-5	TRBD1	TRBV5-1	few
TGTGCCAGTAGTACCGTGAGCTCCTACAATGAGCAGTTCTTC	CASSTVSSYNEQFF	TRBJ2-1	NA	TRBV19	few
TGTGCCACCCCGCCCGGGACAGGATTAACCGGGGAGCTGTTTTTT	CATPPGTGLTGELFF	TRBJ2-2	TRBD1	TRBV7-9	few
TGTGCCAGCAGTAATGGGGGCTCCGGGGAGCTGTTTTTT	CASSNGGSGELFF	TRBJ2-2	NA	TRBV12-3/TRBV12-4	many
TGTGCCAGCAGCTTAGGGACAGCCTACGAGCAGTACTTC	CASSLGTAYEQYF	TRBJ2-7	NA	TRBV11-2	many
TGTGCCAGCACCGCTAGCGGGAGTGTTACCGCCGGGGAGCTGTTTTTT	CASTASGSVTAGELFF	TRBJ2-2	TRBD2	TRBV7-9	once
TGTGCCAGCAGTGAACTAGCGGGAGGGACTCGTCAAGAGACCCAGTACTTC	CASSELAGGTRQETQYF	TRBJ2-5	TRBD2	TRBV2	NA
TGCGCCAGCAGTGAGTCGGGACAGGGGGCGCTCACCGGGGAGCTGTTTTTT	CASSESGQGALTGELFF	TRBJ2-2	TRBD1	TRBV10-1	few
TGTGCCAGCAGCTTAGGGTGGACTAGCGGGAACGAAGAGACCCAGTACTTC	CASSLGWTSGNEETQYF	TRBJ2-5	TRBD2	TRBV7-9	NA
TGCGCCAGCAGCCCCGCCCATGGCACAGATACGCAGTATTTT	CASSPAHGTDTQYF	TRBJ2-3	NA	TRBV4-1	many
TGTGCCAGTAGTACACAGGGAGGAAGCGCTGAAGCTTTCTTT	CASSTQGGSAEAFF	TRBJ1-1	NA	TRBV19	NA
TGTGCCAGCAGCCCCTCGCGGGTTCAGTTCTTC	CASSPSRVQFF	TRBJ2-1	NA	TRBV5-5	many
TGTGCCAGCAGCTTAATCCACAGGGAGGCGGATAATTCACCCCTCCACTTT	CASSLIHREADNSPLHF	TRBJ1-6	NA	TRBV7-8	NA
TGTGCCAGCTCCCCGGACAGGGAGGTGGTGTACACTGAAGCTTTCTTT	CASSPDREVVYTEAFF	TRBJ1-1	TRBD1	TRBV18	few
TGCAGCGTTGATACGGCCTCCTACGAGCAGTACTTC	CSVDTASYEQYF	TRBJ2-7	NA	TRBV29-1	few
TGTGCCACCAGTGCGACCGGGACACTTAACACCGGGGAGCTGTTTTTT	CATSATGTLNTGELFF	TRBJ2-2	NA	TRBV24-1	NA
TGTGCCAGCAGCCCGGGACTAGCGGGAGGGTCCTACGAGCAGTACTTC	CASSPGLAGGSYEQYF	TRBJ2-7	TRBD2	TRBV5-6	few
TGCAGCGCAACAAGGACAGGGGATGAAAAACTGTTTTTT	CSATRTGDEKLFF	TRBJ1-4	TRBD1	TRBV29-1	few
TGTGCCAGCAGTCCGGGACTAGCGGGAGCCGGAAGGGAGTTCTTC	CASSPGLAGAGREFF	TRBJ2-1	TRBD2	TRBV12-3/TRBV12-4	NA
TGCAGCGTTTCGTGGAGAGCCACTAATGAAAAACTGTTTTTT	CSVSWRATNEKLFF	TRBJ1-4	NA	TRBV29-1	NA
TGTGCCAGCAGACTTACCTGGGGTAGCTATGAGACCCAGTACTTC	CASRLTWGSYETQYF	TRBJ2-5	NA	TRBV12-3/TRBV12-4	few
TGTGCCAGCAGTAGACTAGCGGGAGCCATCTACAATGAGCAGTTCTTC	CASSRLAGAIYNEQFF	TRBJ2-1	TRBD2	TRBV14	NA
TGCGCCAGCAGCTTGACGCAGGAATCCCCAGATACGCAGTATTTT	CASSLTQESPDTQYF	TRBJ2-3	NA	TRBV5-1	NA
TGTGCCAGCAGAACAGGGGAGCGATACAATGAGCAGTTCTTC	CASRTGERYNEQFF	TRBJ2-1	TRBD1	TRBV3-1	many
TGTGCCAGCAGCCCGACGGCAGGTTCCGATGAGCAGTTCTTC	CASSPTAGSDEQFF	TRBJ2-1	NA	TRBV5-5	NA
TGCAGTGCTAGAACCCGCGGGCTTAGCGATACGCAGTATTTT	CSARTRGLSDTQYF	TRBJ2-3	NA	TRBV20-1	few
TGTGCCAGCAGCCACCGGAGGGGACAGGAATCCTCGGGCTATGGCTACACCTTC	CASSHRRGQESSGYGYTF	TRBJ1-2	TRBD1	TRBV4-2	NA
TGTGCCAGCAGCCACTACGGGACTAGCGGGAGTCGGGAGCAGTTCTTC	CASSHYGTSGSREQFF	TRBJ2-1	TRBD2	TRBV4-2	few
TGTGCCACCAGCGGGAACAGGATCGCGAACACCGGGGAGCTGTTTTTT	CATSGNRIANTGELFF	TRBJ2-2	NA	TRBV15	NA
TGCAGTGCTAGAGGTAGGACAGGGGTCTTCATGAACACTGAAGCTTTCTTT	CSARGRTGVFMNTEAFF	TRBJ1-1	TRBD1	TRBV20-1	many
TGTGCCAGCAGAAGTCAGGGGATAGGGTACACTGAAGCTTTCTTT	CASRSQGIGYTEAFF	TRBJ1-1	NA	TRBV12-3/TRBV12-4	many
TGTGCCAGCAGTTCAAAGACAGCGAACACTGAAGCTTTCTTT	CASSSKTANTEAFF	TRBJ1-1	NA	TRBV2	few
TGTGCCACCAGTGACCGCAGGGCCGAAGGGGAGACCCAGTACTTC	CATSDRRAEGETQYF	TRBJ2-5	NA	TRBV24-1	NA
TGTGCCAGCAGTTCTAGCGGGAGTGAAGGCTCCGAGCAGTACTTC	CASSSSGSEGSEQYF	TRBJ2-7	TRBD2	TRBV11-2	NA
TGTGCCAGCAGCCAAGATTATACGCAGTATTTT	CASSQDYTQYF	TRBJ2-3	NA	TRBV4-2	many
TGTGCCAGCAGCCCGTGGGAGACCAACCAAGAGACCCAGTACTTC	CASSPWETNQETQYF	TRBJ2-5	NA	TRBV11-2	few
TGTGCCAGCAATCTTCCCCTCCCTGAAGCTTTCTTT	CASNLPLPEAFF	TRBJ1-1	NA	TRBV7-9	NA
TGCAGTGTCCCTCCAACTGCCACAGATACGCAGTATTTT	CSVPPTATDTQYF	TRBJ2-3	NA	TRBV20-1	NA
TGCGCCAGCAGCTCCCCACCGAAGGGCGACACAGATACGCAGTATTTT	CASSSPPKGDTDTQYF	TRBJ2-3	NA	TRBV5-1	few
TGCAGTGCTAGAGGCCTAGCGGGCCGGACAGATACGCAGTATTTT	CSARGLAGRTDTQYF	TRBJ2-3	TRBD2	TRBV20-1	NA
TGCGCCAGCAGCTGGGGAAGGGAAACCACAGATACGCAGTATTTT	CASSWGRETTDTQYF	TRBJ2-3	NA	TRBV5-1	NA
TGCAGTGCTAGAAGACCCGGCGGCACCGGGGAGCTGTTTTTT	CSARRPGGTGELFF	TRBJ2-2	NA	TRBV20-1	few